This T cell receptor (beta chain) appears in the sequencing data of a study of response to subunit inactivated influenza vaccine. Overall study findings and caveats: Only a handful of new T cells, the authors suggested, are recruited with each seasonal influenza vaccination.

Germline CDR1 is GTSNPN and CDR2 is SVGIG (reference sequence). V lost 0 bases and J 0 bases, leaving 11 bases between the germline ends. This CDR3 contains 15 residues. Concerning this clonotype itself: Its matching antigen is unknown.

TCRdb used MiXCR to reprocess the RT-PCR reads, holding one entry per CDR3 protein. The sample has around 540,000 distinct CDR3 sequences, 12% seen once; the top ten hold about 10%. Material: PBMCs from blood, obtained on the day of vaccination. This receptor was taken from a man aged 50 or older who received an inactivated influenza vaccine. This chain connects TRBV30 to TRBJ1-1, with no clear D. For the CDR3, the DNA is TGTGCCTGGAGTGTGGCAGGCGCCATGAACACTGAAGCTTTCTTT. Translation: CAWSVAGAMNTEAFF.